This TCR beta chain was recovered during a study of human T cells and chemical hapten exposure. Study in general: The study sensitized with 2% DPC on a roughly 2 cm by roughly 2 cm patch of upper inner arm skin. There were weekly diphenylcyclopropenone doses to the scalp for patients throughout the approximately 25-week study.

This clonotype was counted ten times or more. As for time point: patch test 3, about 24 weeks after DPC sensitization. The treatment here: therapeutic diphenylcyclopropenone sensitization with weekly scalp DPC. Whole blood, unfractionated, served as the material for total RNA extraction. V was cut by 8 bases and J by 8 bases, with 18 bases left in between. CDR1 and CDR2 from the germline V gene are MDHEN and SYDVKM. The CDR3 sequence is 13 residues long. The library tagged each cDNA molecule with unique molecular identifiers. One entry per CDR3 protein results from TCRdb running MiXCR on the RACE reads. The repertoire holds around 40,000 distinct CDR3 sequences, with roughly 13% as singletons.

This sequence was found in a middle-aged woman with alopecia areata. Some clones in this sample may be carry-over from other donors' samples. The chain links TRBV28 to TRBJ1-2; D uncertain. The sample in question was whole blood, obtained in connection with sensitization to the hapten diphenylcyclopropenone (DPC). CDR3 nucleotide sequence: TGTGCCAGCCTCCTTATTGGGCAAGAGGGCTACACCTTC. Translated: CASLLIGQEGYTF.